The 26 T cell receptor beta chains presented below share a single source sample, sequenced in a study of shared clonotypes between healthy human individuals. Method: immunoSEQ multiplex PCR; TCRdb's copy keeps in-frame clones and lacks some. The data hold some 1,600,000 clones, with roughly 98% observed a single time. Source material: naive CD4+ T cells sorted from blood. Subset in this sample: CD45RA+ positively selected. These receptors were taken from a young man in good health.

The V and J genes are TRBV5-1 and TRBJ2-2; perhaps TRBD2 as D (6 bases). Trimming cost V 6 bases and J 2 bases, with 8 bases left between them. There are 13 residues in the CDR3. Germline V gene sequence: CDR1 SGHRS, CDR2 YFSETQ. This CDR3 is CASTGVNTGELFF. The CDR3 DNA is TGCGCCAGCACGGGAGTAAACACCGGGGAGCTGTTTTTT.

This clone has a single count. The J gene is TRBJ2-3, the V gene TRBV12-5; TRBD2 might be the D (7 bases). The V and J ends lost 0 bases and 1 base respectively, with 14 bases between them. The length of the CDR3 is 17 residues. From germline, CDR1 is LGHNT and CDR2 FRNRAP. The CDR3 sequence: CASGLVQGLRRTDTQYF. Here the CDR3 DNA reads TGTGCTAGTGGTTTGGTACAGGGACTAAGACGCACAGATACGCAGTATTTT.

The chain employs TRBV5-1 and TRBJ2-1; 7 bases map to TRBD2. The CDR3 has 16 residues. Per germline, CDR1 SGHRS and CDR2 YFSETQ. J lost 4 bases, V lost 0 bases, and 7 bases had no gene match. CDR3 amino acids: CASSLARGREYNEQFF. The CDR3 DNA sequence: TGCGCCAGCAGCTTGGCACGTGGGAGGGAATACAATGAGCAGTTCTTC.

V and J are TRBV4-2 and TRBJ2-2; 7 positions match TRBD2. Trimming at V came to 0 bases and at J to 5 bases, leaving 12 bases not matched to a gene. This CDR3 is 18 amino acids long. Germline V gene lookup returns CDR1 LGHNA and CDR2 YNFKEQ. CDR3 sequence: CASSQDPLADRGTGELFF. The CDR3 DNA reads TGTGCCAGCAGCCAAGATCCCCTAGCGGATAGAGGAACCGGGGAGCTGTTTTTT.

V usage is TRBV28 and J usage is TRBJ1-1, with unresolved D. CDR1 is MDHEN, CDR2 SYDVKM, per germline. V was cut by 7 bases and J by 5 bases, with 17 bases left in between. This CDR3 spans 14 amino acids. CDR3 sequence: CASIGPQLSTEAFF. The DNA of the CDR3 is TGTGCCAGCATAGGACCCCAGTTATCAACTGAAGCTTTCTTT. Combining the CDR3 with reference TRBV28 and TRBJ1-1 gives the whole variable domain DVKVTQSSRYLVKRTGEKVFLECVQDMDHENMFWYRQDPGLGLRLIYFSYDVKMKEKGDIPEGYSVSREKKERFSLILESASTNQTSMYLCASIGPQLSTEAFFGQGTRLTVV.

Worth noting for this clone: A junction end diverges from the germline sequence, so it may reflect a read error. This chain links TRBV11-2 with TRBJ2-1; D is perhaps TRBD2 (6 bases). CDR1 SGHAT and CDR2 FQNNGV come from the germline V gene. The CDR3 extends over 12 amino acids. CDR3 nucleotides: TGTGCCAGCAGCTTAGCGGACTACCACCCGCTCTTC. Its protein product is CASSLADYHPLF.

The V gene is TRBV19, the J gene TRBJ2-4; TRBD1 agrees at 10 bases. In germline, CDR1 is LNHDA, CDR2 SQIVND (reference sequence). Trimming took 10 bases from V and 5 from J; bases not matched to a gene: 5. There are 13 residues in the CDR3. In nucleotides, the CDR3 is TGTGCCACCGCAGGGACAGGGGAAAACATTCAGTACTTC. Translating it yields CATAGTGENIQYF.

J is TRBJ2-2 and V is TRBV5-1, with 12 nucleotides matching TRBD2. CDR1 and CDR2 (germline): SGHRS, YFSETQ. The CDR3 length is 19 residues. V gave up 4 bases and J gave up 6 bases; unmatched junction bases: 16. This CDR3 reads CASSAGTSGFIYRAGELFF. The DNA for the CDR3 is TGCGCCAGCAGCGCGGGGACTAGCGGGTTTATCTATAGAGCCGGGGAGCTGTTTTTT.

About this clone itself: This sample includes further DNA sequences coding for the same CDR3. The V and J genes are TRBV7-9 and TRBJ2-5; no definite D call. Germline loops: CDR1 SEHNR, CDR2 FQNEAQ (reference sequence). Trimming left V 1 base short and J 2 bases short, with 5 bases between. This CDR3 has 13 amino acids. The CDR3 region is CASSLGGQETQYF. The CDR3 DNA is TGTGCCAGCAGCTTAGGGGGACAAGAGACCCAGTACTTC.

The chain joins TRBV9 to TRBJ2-5, with D uncertain. The CDR3 has 16 residues. Germline V lookup: CDR1 SGDLS, CDR2 YYNGEE. V was trimmed by 3 bases and J by 5 bases, leaving 20 bases between them. Here the CDR3 reads CASSATPGEVLETQYF. CDR3 in DNA: TGTGCCAGCAGCGCTACGCCCGGCGAAGTCCTGGAGACCCAGTACTTC. The whole variable domain, filled in from reference TRBV9 and TRBJ2-5, reads DSGVTQTPKHLITATGQRVTLRCSPRSGDLSVYWYQQSLDQGLQFLIQYYNGEERAKGNILERFSAQQFPDLHSELNLSSLELGDSALYFCASSATPGEVLETQYFGPGTRLLVL.

The CDR3 loop is CASSSERWGREQYF. The CDR3 coding sequence is TGTGCCAGCAGCTCCGAGCGGTGGGGCAGGGAGCAGTACTTC. This chain uses TRBV7-2 with TRBJ2-7; D possibly uses TRBD1 or TRBD2 (5 bases each). V lost 4 bases and J lost 7, with 17 bases in between. The length of the CDR3 is 14 residues. In germline, CDR1 is SGHTA, CDR2 FQGNSA.

V is TRBV28 and J is TRBJ2-7; 7 nucleotides match TRBD2. The CDR3 has 14 amino acids. V lost 7 bases to trimming and J lost 2 bases; unmatched junction nucleotides: 8. The germline CDR1 and CDR2 sequences are MDHEN and SYDVKM. CDR3 region: CASTEGGYTYEQYF. CDR3 bases: TGTGCCAGCACCGAGGGAGGGTACACCTACGAGCAGTACTTC.

This clone came up once. The chain uses TRBV7-2 and TRBJ2-5, with TRBD1 matching over 9 bases. CDR3 length equals 15 residues. From germline, CDR1 is SGHTA and CDR2 FQGNSA. The junction had 6 bases not matched to a gene; V was cut back by 5 bases and J by 2 bases. CDR3 in DNA: TGTGCCAGCAGCCTACAGGGGGCGCGTCAAGAGACCCAGTACTTC. Encoded protein: CASSLQGARQETQYF.

J is TRBJ2-7 and V is TRBV29-1, with 10 positions matching TRBD2. CDR1 is SQVTM, CDR2 ANQGSEA, per germline. The CDR3 has 13 amino acids. The V gene end was trimmed by 4 bases and the J gene end by 5 bases; junction bases not matched to a gene: 5. The CDR3 spells CSVAQLAGNEQYF. CDR3 nucleotide sequence: TGCAGCGTTGCCCAACTAGCGGGAAACGAGCAGTACTTC.

V gene TRBV18 combines with J gene TRBJ2-3, with D maybe TRBD2 (6 bases). Trimming left V 0 bases short and J 8 bases short, with 12 bases between. The germline gives CDR1 KGHSH, CDR2 LQKENI. The CDR3 is 14 amino acids. The CDR3 here is CASSPPSRGSTQYF. In DNA form, the CDR3 reads TGTGCCAGCTCACCACCGTCGCGGGGAAGTACGCAGTATTTT.

The chain recombines TRBV11-3 with TRBJ2-2; D may be TRBD1 (5 bases). Germline CDR1 SGHNT, CDR2 YENEEA. The V gene lost 4 bases and the J gene lost 0 bases, with 6 bases spanning the gap. This CDR3 is built from 14 residues. CDR3 region: CASSWTSNTGELFF. The CDR3 bases are TGTGCCAGCAGCTGGACATCGAACACCGGGGAGCTGTTTTTT.

The chain recombines TRBV9 with TRBJ2-3, with 12 bases lining up with TRBD2. The J segment lost 5 bases and the V segment lost 1 base, leaving 2 bases of the junction unmatched. Germline lookup yields CDR1 SGDLS and CDR2 YYNGEE. There are 15 residues in the CDR3. CDR3 amino acids: CASSVRLAGVDTQYF. As DNA, the CDR3 is TGTGCCAGCAGCGTAAGACTAGCGGGAGTAGATACGCAGTATTTT.

V usage is TRBV14 and J usage is TRBJ2-1; no clear D gene. Germline CDR1 reads SGHDN; CDR2 reads FVKESK. This CDR3 comprises 13 residues. V was shortened by 1 base and J by 8 bases, with 9 bases between the two germline ends. The CDR3, as DNA: TGTGCCAGCAGCCAAGCCATACCATATGAGCAGTTCTTC. It codes for CASSQAIPYEQFF.

The J gene is TRBJ1-1, the V gene TRBV11-2; D might be TRBD1 (5 bases). Germline lookup yields CDR1 SGHAT and CDR2 FQNNGV. The CDR3 extends over 13 amino acids. The V gene lost 7 bases and the J gene lost 4 bases, with 13 bases spanning the gap. The CDR3: CASNRAGGTEAFF. Written as DNA, the CDR3 is TGTGCCAGCAACAGAGCGGGGGGCACTGAAGCTTTCTTT.

CDR3 sequence reads: CASSSDGWGQEKYNEQFF. The DNA of the CDR3 is TGTGCCAGCAGTTCCGATGGCTGGGGACAGGAGAAATACAATGAGCAGTTCTTC. V is TRBV7-9 and J is TRBJ2-1, with 8 bases lining up with TRBD1. The CDR3 is made up of 18 amino acids. Germline CDR1 reads SEHNR; CDR2 reads FQNEAQ (reference sequence). Trimming cost V 6 bases and J 4 bases; bases outside gene matches: 17.

As concerns this clone: The junction and the germline gene differ at one end; a read error may be behind it. The chain uses TRBV5-1 and TRBJ1-1, with TRBD1 identical over 9 bases. This CDR3 comprises 11 residues. Germline CDR1 is SGHRS and CDR2 is YFSETQ. CDR3 loop: CASSSNRGPVF. DNA of the CDR3: TGCGCCAGCAGCTCCAACAGGGGGCCGGTCTTT.

This clone was seen once. The V call is TRBV2, the J call TRBJ2-5; 11 bases fit TRBD2. The CDR3 is made up of 13 amino acids. Per germline, CDR1 SNHLY and CDR2 FYNNEI. V lost 6 bases, J lost 3 bases, and 0 bases stayed unmatched. The CDR3 DNA is TGTGCCAGCAGGGGACTAGCGGAAGAGACCCAGTACTTC. Protein product: CASRGLAEETQYF.

The V call is TRBV10-3, the J call TRBJ1-5; 9 bases are a match to TRBD1. The ends lost 3 bases at V and 15 bases at J; junction bases unmatched: 6. Germline CDR1 is ENHRY and CDR2 is SYGVKD. The CDR3 is made up of 12 amino acids. The DNA of the CDR3 is TGTGCCATCAGTGATGGACAGGGGAGATTGCATTTT. Amino acids: CAISDGQGRLHF.

The chain carries TRBV6-5 and TRBJ2-7; TRBD1 matches at 9 bases. With 6 bases clipped from V and 3 bases from J, the junction kept 9 bases outside the gene matches. CDR3 length: 15 amino acids. Germline V gene lookup returns CDR1 MNHEY and CDR2 SVGAGI. The CDR3 nucleotides are TGTGCCAGCAGCTCAGACAGGGGGTCCCTCTACGAGCAGTACTTC. Translated, it gives CASSSDRGSLYEQYF.

This sequence joins TRBV9 and TRBJ2-2; tentative D call: TRBD2 (5 bases). The CDR3 spans 14 residues. The V gene's germline CDR1 is SGDLS and CDR2 YYNGEE. V lost 5 bases, J lost 4 bases, and 12 bases lay in between. CDR3 DNA: TGTGCCAGCAGTCTCTCCGGGATCACCGGGGAGCTGTTTTTT. Protein: CASSLSGITGELFF. Full variable domain (missing parts from reference TRBV9 and TRBJ2-2): DSGVTQTPKHLITATGQRVTLRCSPRSGDLSVYWYQQSLDQGLQFLIQYYNGEERAKGNILERFSAQQFPDLHSELNLSSLELGDSALYFCASSLSGITGELFFGEGSRLTVL.

Concerning this clone itself: The sample carries other DNA sequences with the same CDR3. CDR3 in amino acids: CASSFGGAYNEQFF. CDR3 coding DNA: TGCGCCAGCAGCTTCGGCGGGGCGTACAATGAGCAGTTCTTC. This sequence joins TRBV5-1 and TRBJ2-1; TRBD2 is a possible D gene (6 bases). CDR3 length: 14 residues. Trimming left V 2 bases short and J 4 bases short, with 10 bases between. Germline V lookup: CDR1 SGHRS, CDR2 YFSETQ.